This T cell receptor (beta chain) emerged from a study of radiation and T cells in renal cell carcinoma. Noted time point: blood 2 weeks post-SBRT. Regarding treatment: 15 Gy SBRT to primary tumor, nephrectomy 4 weeks later. The patient's renal cell carcinoma had clear cell pathology. Measured with immunoSEQ multiplex PCR; TCRdb has only the in-frame clones, and not every one. The sample carries about 150,000 clones, roughly 87% recorded once. The V end was cut by 0 bases, the J end by 6 bases, with 8 bases between. The CDR3 has 13 residues. Per the germline V gene, CDR1 is MNHEY and CDR2 is SVGAGI. The specimen comprised blood, sampled from a patient whose treatment included radiotherapy and nephrectomy. This clonotype was sampled from a woman between 45 and 65 years old with renal cell carcinoma. The chain employs TRBV6-5 and TRBJ1-2, with D tentatively TRBD1 (5 bases). CDR3 DNA: TGTGCCAGCAGTTACTCGGCAGGGAATGGCTACACCTTC. Protein sequence: CASSYSAGNGYTF.